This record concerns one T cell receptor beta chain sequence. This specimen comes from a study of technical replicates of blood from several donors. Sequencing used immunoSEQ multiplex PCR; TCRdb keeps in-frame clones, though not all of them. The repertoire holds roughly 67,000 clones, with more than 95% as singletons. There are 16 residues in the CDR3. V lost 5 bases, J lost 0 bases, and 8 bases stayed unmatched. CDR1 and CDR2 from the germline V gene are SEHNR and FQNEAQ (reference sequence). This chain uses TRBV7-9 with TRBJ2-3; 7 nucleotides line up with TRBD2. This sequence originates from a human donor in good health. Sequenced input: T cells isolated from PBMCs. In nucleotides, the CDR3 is TGTGCCAGCAGCCCTAGTAAGCGGGAAAGCACAGATACGCAGTATTTT. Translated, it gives CASSPSKRESTDTQYF. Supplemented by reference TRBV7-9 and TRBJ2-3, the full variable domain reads DTGVSQNPRHKITKRGQNVTFRCDPISEHNRLYWYRQTLGQGPEFLTYFQNEAQLEKSRLLSDRFSAERPKGSFSTLEIQRTEQGDSAMYLCASSPSKRESTDTQYFGPGTRLTVL.